The rows below give T cell receptor beta chains drawn from one sample of a study of T cell responses to AZD1222 COVID-19 vaccine. Clones were sequenced by immunoSEQ multiplex PCR, and TCRdb holds only the in-frame ones, with some missing. The sample has about 88,000 clones, under 95% seen once. This sample comprised peripheral blood, obtained on day 0 of AZD1222 vaccination. Every receptor here comes from an adult in good health. Each CDR3 is given with its conserved first and last residue. The D gene is left open where the match is weak. Clone size appears in some rows only: once, few, many, or a class for an expanded clone.

V	J	size	D	length	DNA	CDR3
TRBV28	TRBJ1-5	.	.	15	TGTGCCAGCAGTTTCATACAGATTAGCAATCAGCCCCAGCATTTT	CASSFIQISNQPQHF
TRBV11-3	TRBJ1-1	.	.	13	TGTGCCAGCAGCTTCGACAGGAACACTGAAGCTTTCTTT	CASSFDRNTEAFF
TRBV7-8	TRBJ1-1	.	.	13	TGTGCCAGCAGCTTATCAGCGAACACTGAAGCTTTCTTT	CASSLSANTEAFF
TRBV6-5	TRBJ2-7	.	.	14	TGTGCCAGCAGCTCCGTGGCCACCACCTACGAGCAGTACTTC	CASSSVATTYEQYF
TRBV30	TRBJ2-1	.	.	13	TGTGCCTGTTCGGGAGATATCTACGATGAGCAGTTCTTC	CACSGDIYDEQFF
TRBV6-5	TRBJ1-4	.	.	15	TGTGCCAGCAGTTTAGGACTTGGACCTAATGAAAAACTGTTTTTT	CASSLGLGPNEKLFF
TRBV7-7	TRBJ2-5	.	TRBD2	14	TGTGCTAGCAGCCCCAGCGGGAACCAAGAGACCCAGTACTTC	CASSPSGNQETQYF
TRBV28	TRBJ2-7	once	.	11	TGTGCCAGCGGACCCTCCTACGAGCAGTACTTC	CASGPSYEQYF
TRBV7-3	TRBJ2-3	.	TRBD2	14	TGTGCCAGCAGCGCAGCGGGAGGGACAGATACGCAGTATTTT	CASSAAGGTDTQYF
TRBV5-1	TRBJ1-6	once	.	13	TGCGCCAGCAGGGAAGGGTTTGACTCACCCCTCCACTTT	CASREGFDSPLHF
TRBV4-3	TRBJ1-6	.	.	15	TGCGCCAGCAGCCAAGCGGGCGGGGTAAATTCACCCCTCCACTTT	CASSQAGGVNSPLHF
TRBV5-1	TRBJ2-2	.	.	15	TGCGCCAGCAGCTTGTCGGGGGGCGAAACCGGGGAGCTGTTTTTT	CASSLSGGETGELFF
TRBV7-9	TRBJ1-6	.	.	14	TGTGCCAGCAGCCCAGGGAGTGGCAATTCACCCCTCCACTTT	CASSPGSGNSPLHF
TRBV27	TRBJ2-1	.	.	15	TGTGCCAGCAGTCCACGTTTGGGCCCGAGGAATGAGCAGTTCTTC	CASSPRLGPRNEQFF
TRBV20-1	TRBJ1-1	.	.	15	TGCAGTGCTAGTGATTCCCAAACGGCACACACTGAAGCTTTCTTT	CSASDSQTAHTEAFF
TRBV27	TRBJ1-2	.	.	15	TGTGCCAGCAGTCATAGCCCCCAGGGGAACTATGGCTACACCTTC	CASSHSPQGNYGYTF
TRBV12-3/TRBV12-4	TRBJ2-1	.	.	12	TGTGCCAGCAGTTTAGCGGGAGATGAGCAGTTCTTC	CASSLAGDEQFF
TRBV2	TRBJ2-1	few	.	14	TGTGCCAGCAGTGAGAGGAGCTCCTACAATGAGCAGTTCTTC	CASSERSSYNEQFF
TRBV3-1/TRBV3-2	TRBJ2-1	.	.	16	TGTGCCAGCAGCCAAGGCCTGGACCTCTCCTACAATGAGCAGTTCTTC	CASSQGLDLSYNEQFF
TRBV18	TRBJ1-1	.	.	14	TGTGCCAGCTCACCACCATCGCTGAACACTGAAGCTTTCTTT	CASSPPSLNTEAFF
TRBV7-9	TRBJ2-3	.	TRBD1	16	TGTGCCAGCACGGATCCGGGACAGGCTCCCACAGATACGCAGTATTTT	CASTDPGQAPTDTQYF
TRBV28	TRBJ1-4	few	.	12	TGTGCCAGCAGCCCGGGGAATGAAAAACTGTTTTTT	CASSPGNEKLFF
TRBV7-9	TRBJ1-6	.	.	14	TGTGCCAGCAGCCCGGGAAAATCTAATTCACCCCTCCACTTT	CASSPGKSNSPLHF
TRBV11-1	TRBJ2-5	.	.	11	TGTGCCAGCAGCTTCCGGGAGACCCAGTACTTC	CASSFRETQYF
TRBV4-2	TRBJ2-7	.	.	13	TGTGCCAGCAGCCAAGAAGGCCTGGACGAGCAGTACTTC	CASSQEGLDEQYF
TRBV11-3	TRBJ1-1	.	.	15	TGTGCCAGCAGCTTAGGATCAGGTCCGAACACTGAAGCTTTCTTT	CASSLGSGPNTEAFF
TRBV7-3	TRBJ2-2	.	TRBD2	13	TGTGCCAGCAGCGGGACTAGCTCCGGGGAGCTGTTTTTT	CASSGTSSGELFF
TRBV4-1	TRBJ2-3	.	TRBD2	16	TGCGCCAGCAGCCAAGTTGGCGGGAGGGTGGGAAATACGCAGTATTTT	CASSQVGGRVGNTQYF
TRBV6-5	TRBJ2-2	.	.	13	TGTGCCAGCAGTAACCTCAATGCCGGGGAGCTGTTTTTT	CASSNLNAGELFF
TRBV4-2	TRBJ2-7	.	.	20	TGTGCCAGCAGCCAAGAATTGAGGACGATGAGCAATCTCGTAGACTACGAGCAGTACTTC	CASSQELRTMSNLVDYEQYF
TRBV7-2	TRBJ2-2	.	.	15	TGTGCCAGCAGCTTAGTCCTTTCTTCCACCGGGGAGCTGTTTTTT	CASSLVLSSTGELFF
TRBV9	TRBJ2-7	.	.	15	TGTGCCAGCAGCGGAGACGGGAACCCCTCCTACGAGCAGTACTTC	CASSGDGNPSYEQYF
TRBV6-5	TRBJ1-4	.	.	15	TGTGCCAGCAGTTACACCAGGGGATTTGGGGAAAAACTGTTTTTT	CASSYTRGFGEKLFF
TRBV19	TRBJ2-7	.	TRBD1	16	TGTGCCAGTAGTATGGGTACAGGGGGAGGCTCCTACGAGCAGTACTTC	CASSMGTGGGSYEQYF
TRBV28	TRBJ2-2	.	.	14	TGTGCCAGCAGTTTGGCGATAGGGACCGGGGAGCTGTTTTTT	CASSLAIGTGELFF
TRBV12-3/TRBV12-4	TRBJ2-1	.	.	12	TGTGCCAGCAGTTTTTCAGGCGATGAGCAGTTCTTC	CASSFSGDEQFF
TRBV5-5	TRBJ2-5	.	.	14	TGTGCCAGCAGCTTGGGTCAGGGGAGAGAGACCCAGTACTTC	CASSLGQGRETQYF
TRBV2	TRBJ2-7	.	.	12	TGTGCCAGCATGGGGCAAACCTACGAGCAGTACTTC	CASMGQTYEQYF
TRBV29-1	TRBJ2-7	.	TRBD1	15	TGCAGCGTTCGACAGGGCACCAAAACAACCTACGAGCAGTACTTC	CSVRQGTKTTYEQYF
TRBV24-1	TRBJ2-3	.	.	16	TGTGCCACCAGTGATTTGGGCAGGGGATTCACAGATACGCAGTATTTT	CATSDLGRGFTDTQYF
TRBV5-5	TRBJ1-2	.	.	15	TGTGCCAGCAGCCAGGGCCCTGCGGTCGGCAAACACTACACCTTC	CASSQGPAVGKHYTF
TRBV9	TRBJ1-6	.	TRBD1	16	TGTGCCAGCAGCGTAACAGGGGGATATGGCGATTCACCCCTCCACTTT	CASSVTGGYGDSPLHF
TRBV12-3/TRBV12-4	TRBJ2-7	.	.	11	TGTGCCAGCAGTAAGTCCCGCGAGCAGTACTTC	CASSKSREQYF